The subject of this entry is one T cell receptor (beta chain). One end of the junction varies from germline; a read error may be responsible. The CDR3 runs to 11 residues. Germline values: CDR1 SQVTM, CDR2 ANQGSEA. Produced via immunoSEQ multiplex PCR; TCRdb's table is partial and in-frame only. Of about 140,000 clones listed, about 75% were seen once; the top ten hold about 3.2%. This entry is derived from a study of blood T cell repertoires in COVID-19. Study details: Acute-phase and convalescent COVID-19 samples originated in the United States, Italy and Spain.

This sequence originates from a woman between 45 and 60 years old who had recovered from COVID-19. The sequenced material came from PBMCs or T cells enriched from blood (not recorded which). V usage is TRBV29-1 and J usage is TRBJ2-7; no definite D call. CDR3 DNA: TGCAGCGTTGAAGATCGGCGGTCCTACGTCTTC. Its translation is CSVEDRRSYVF.